A single T cell receptor (beta chain) is shown here with its context. The antigen is unknown. This CDR3 has 15 amino acids. In germline, CDR1 is MDHEN, CDR2 SYDVKM. Trimming removed 8 bases at V and 6 bases at J, with 19 bases between. Data came from immunoSEQ multiplex PCR; TCRdb stores just in-frame clones and leaves some out. The data hold about 21,000 clones, with approximately 85% observed a single time. The data were obtained in a study of regulatory dendritic cells for organ transplantation. General study results and limits: Memory T cells were less diverse than naive, with memory CD8+ most oligoclonal.

CFSE-labeled sorted T cells met regulatory or mature dendritic cells for about five days. The source of this sequence is a human donor in good health. The chain carries TRBV28 and TRBJ1-4; D is possibly TRBD1 (5 bases). Material for sequencing was naive CD4+ T cells from blood cultured with dendritic cells. The subset denotes: CD45RA+ naive T cells. The CDR3 region has the DNA TGTGCCAGCCACCGGTCGGGGGGGAAGGATGAAAAACTGTTTTTT. Its protein is CASHRSGGKDEKLFF.